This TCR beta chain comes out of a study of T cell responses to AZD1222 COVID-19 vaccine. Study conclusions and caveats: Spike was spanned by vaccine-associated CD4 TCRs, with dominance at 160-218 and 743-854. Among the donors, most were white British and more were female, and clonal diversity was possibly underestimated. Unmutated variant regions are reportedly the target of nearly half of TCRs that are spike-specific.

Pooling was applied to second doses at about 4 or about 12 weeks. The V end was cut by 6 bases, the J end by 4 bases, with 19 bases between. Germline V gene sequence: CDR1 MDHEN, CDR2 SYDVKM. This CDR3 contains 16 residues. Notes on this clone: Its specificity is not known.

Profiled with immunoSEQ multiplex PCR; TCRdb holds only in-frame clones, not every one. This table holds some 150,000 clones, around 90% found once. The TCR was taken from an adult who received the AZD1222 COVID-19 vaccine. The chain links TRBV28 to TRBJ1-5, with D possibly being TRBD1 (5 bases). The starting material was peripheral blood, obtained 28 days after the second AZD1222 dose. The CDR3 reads CASRPPGASLNQPQHF. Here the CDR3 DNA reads TGTGCCAGCAGGCCCCCCGGGGCTTCACTTAATCAGCCCCAGCATTTT.